The next 18 T cell receptor beta chains were all read from a single sample in a study of identical twins. A single record per CDR3 protein comes from TCRdb applying MiXCR to the 5' RACE reads. The repertoire has some 300,000 distinct CDR3 sequences, roughly 12% of them found once; the top ten carry just over 7%. The same sample was also studied in work on yellow fever vaccine responses in identical twins.

Specimen: CD8+ T cells sorted from blood. These receptors all stem from a woman aged 18-30 years in good health.

The chain carries TRBV9 and TRBJ2-2; D is possibly TRBD1 or TRBD2 (5 bases each). V shed 0 bases and J shed 4 bases, with 7 bases lying between them. Germline assignment: CDR1 SGDLS and CDR2 YYNGEE. The CDR3 is made up of 14 amino acids. The CDR3 DNA follows: TGTGCCAGCAGCGTAGGGGACCTCACCGGGGAGCTGTTTTTT. This encodes CASSVGDLTGELFF. The entire variable domain, with the rest obtained from reference TRBV9 and TRBJ2-2, is as follows: DSGVTQTPKHLITATGQRVTLRCSPRSGDLSVYWYQQSLDQGLQFLIQYYNGEERAKGNILERFSAQQFPDLHSELNLSSLELGDSALYFCASSVGDLTGELFFGEGSRLTVL.

This clonotype came up a few times. The V and J genes are TRBV6-5 and TRBJ2-5, with 10 bases aligning to TRBD1. Unmatched junction bases numbered 5, after V lost 0 bases and J lost 4 bases. This CDR3 comprises 16 residues. Germline values: CDR1 MNHEY, CDR2 SVGAGI. CDR3 region: CASSYSMGQGTETQYF. In nucleotides, the CDR3 is TGTGCCAGCAGTTACTCTATGGGACAGGGGACAGAGACCCAGTACTTC.

This clonotype was detected only a few times. This chain joins TRBV12-3 or TRBV12-4 and TRBJ2-2, with 13 nucleotides matching TRBD2. Trimming at V came to 5 bases and at J to 0 bases, leaving 3 bases not matched to a gene. The CDR3 loop spans 17 amino acids. As DNA, the CDR3 is TGTGCCAGCAGTCGGACTAGCGGGGGAACGAACACCGGGGAGCTGTTTTTT. Protein sequence: CASSRTSGGTNTGELFF.

The V gene is TRBV15, the J gene TRBJ2-5; TRBD1 agrees at 7 bases. V was clipped by 2 bases and J by 0 bases; unmatched bases: 6. CDR3 length: 16 amino acids. CDR1 is LNHNV, CDR2 YYDKDF, per germline (reference sequence). The CDR3 sequence is CATSRPGQADQETQYF. CDR3 bases: TGTGCCACCAGCAGACCCGGACAGGCAGACCAAGAGACCCAGTACTTC. The full variable domain, its missing parts supplied by reference TRBV15 and TRBJ2-5, is DAMVIQNPRYQVTQFGKPVTLSCSQTLNHNVMYWYQQKSSQAPKLLFHYYDKDFNNEADTPDNFQSRRPNTSFCFLDIRSPGLGDTAMYLCATSRPGQADQETQYFGPGTRLLVL.

This clonotype was counted at least ten times. V and J are TRBV15 and TRBJ2-1, with D possibly being TRBD1 (5 bases). Trimming removed 1 base from V and 8 bases from J, with 12 bases in between. CDR3 length: 14 amino acids. The germline CDR1 and CDR2 sequences are LNHNV and YYDKDF (reference sequence). The CDR3: CATSRVRVGDEQFF. The DNA for the CDR3 is TGTGCCACCAGCAGAGTCAGGGTCGGCGATGAGCAGTTCTTC.

This clonotype was recorded at least ten times. The chain has TRBV29-1 and TRBJ2-3, with 14 bases lining up with TRBD2. Unmatched junction bases numbered 4, after V lost 1 base and J lost 4 bases. The germline CDR1 and CDR2 sequences are SQVTM and ANQGSEA. The CDR3 totals 16 residues. The CDR3 DNA sequence: TGCAGCGTTGAAGGACTAGCGGGAGGGTCGGCAGATACGCAGTATTTT. It is translated as CSVEGLAGGSADTQYF.

This chain's CDR3 is CASSYMLDRGNTEAFF. Here the CDR3 DNA reads TGTGCCAGCAGTTACATGCTCGACCGGGGGAACACTGAAGCTTTCTTT. The chain carries TRBV6-5 and TRBJ1-1; D is unclear. Trimming stripped 2 bases from V and 1 base from J, with 14 bases between. Germline-derived CDR1 and CDR2 are MNHEY and SVGAGI. This CDR3 has 16 amino acids.

V usage is TRBV2 and J usage is TRBJ1-1; D is unclear. V was shortened by 1 base and J by 7 bases, with 10 bases between the two germline ends. The V gene's germline CDR1 is SNHLY and CDR2 FYNNEI. This CDR3 has 13 residues. The CDR3 DNA sequence: TGTGCCAGCAGTGAAGAGCCTGACGATGAAGCTTTCTTT. It codes for CASSEEPDDEAFF. Full variable domain (outside the CDR3, taken from reference TRBV2 and TRBJ1-1): EPEVTQTPSHQVTQMGQEVILRCVPISNHLYFYWYRQILGQKVEFLVSFYNNEISEKSEIFDDQFSVERPDGSNFTLKIRSTKLEDSAMYFCASSEEPDDEAFFGQGTRLTVV.

The rearrangement links TRBV6-4 to TRBJ2-1, with 9 bases lining up with TRBD2. The CDR3 is 15 amino acids. V was pared by 5 bases and J by 4 bases, with 6 bases of the junction left unmatched. Per germline, CDR1 MRHNA and CDR2 SNTAGT. The CDR3 bases are TGTGCCAGCAGTCCCTTAGCGGGGGAATACAATGAGCAGTTCTTC. Translation gives CASSPLAGEYNEQFF.

The sample holds a few counts of this clonotype. V is TRBV5-1 and J is TRBJ2-3, with D possibly TRBD1 on 5 matching bases. Trimming shortened V by 0 bases and J by 1 base, and 12 bases separated the two germline ends. This CDR3 has 16 residues. The germline V gene has CDR1 SGHRS and CDR2 YFSETQ. The CDR3 DNA reads as TGCGCCAGCAGCTTGGCAGGCAGGGATCGCACAGATACGCAGTATTTT. Its translation: CASSLAGRDRTDTQYF.

This clonotype was found many times. The rearrangement links TRBV7-9 to TRBJ2-5; 8 positions match TRBD1. This CDR3 spans 14 amino acids. Germline trimming cut 2 bases from V and 5 bases from J; bases unmatched to any gene: 4. Per germline, CDR1 SEHNR and CDR2 FQNEAQ (reference sequence). The CDR3 nucleotides read TGTGCCAGCAGCTTACCAGGGGGCTTGGAGACCCAGTACTTC. It encodes CASSLPGGLETQYF.

This clonotype came up a few times. The rearrangement joins TRBV2 to TRBJ2-1, with 8 positions matching TRBD2. V lost 0 bases and J lost 3; bases outside the gene matches: 10. Germline-derived CDR1 and CDR2 are SNHLY and FYNNEI. The CDR3 contains 18 residues. This CDR3 reads CASSEAELAVPRYNEQFF. The DNA for the CDR3 is TGTGCCAGCAGTGAAGCGGAACTAGCGGTACCCCGCTACAATGAGCAGTTCTTC.

This clonotype showed up many times. V and J are TRBV4-1 and TRBJ1-5; TRBD1 agrees at 8 bases. Germline CDR1 is MGHRA and CDR2 is YSYEKL. V was pared by 6 bases and J by 4 bases, with 2 bases of the junction left unmatched. This CDR3 is 13 amino acids long. CDR3 amino acids: CASRQGVNQPQHF. Here the CDR3 DNA reads TGCGCCAGCAGACAGGGGGTAAATCAGCCCCAGCATTTT.

In its sample, this clonotype was seen many times. V and J are TRBV18 and TRBJ1-5; D not certain. This CDR3 has 14 amino acids. Germline V lookup: CDR1 KGHSH, CDR2 LQKENI. V lost 0 bases to trimming and J lost 3 bases, with 6 bases between them. The CDR3 DNA follows: TGTGCCAGCTCACCACCGATCACCAATCAGCCCCAGCATTTT. It translates to CASSPPITNQPQHF.

The CDR3: CASSVEGWTEAFF. The CDR3 DNA reads as TGTGCCAGCAGCGTAGAGGGATGGACTGAAGCTTTCTTT. The V gene is TRBV9, the J gene TRBJ1-1; D is ambiguous. The germline V gene has CDR1 SGDLS and CDR2 YYNGEE. This CDR3 is built from 13 residues. V was cut by 0 bases and J by 5 bases, with 8 bases left in between. Together with reference TRBV9 and TRBJ1-1, the CDR3 gives the full variable domain: DSGVTQTPKHLITATGQRVTLRCSPRSGDLSVYWYQQSLDQGLQFLIQYYNGEERAKGNILERFSAQQFPDLHSELNLSSLELGDSALYFCASSVEGWTEAFFGQGTRLTVV.

The sample holds a few counts of this clonotype. The chain employs TRBV7-8 and TRBJ2-3; the D call may be TRBD1 or TRBD2 (6 bases each). CDR1 SGHVS and CDR2 FQNEAQ come from the germline V gene. Trimming shortened V by 7 bases and J by 9 bases, and 17 bases separated the two germline ends. The CDR3 sequence is 13 residues long. The CDR3 loop reads CASTSLSGATQYF. The CDR3 DNA reads TGTGCCAGCACCTCCCTTTCGGGGGCCACGCAGTATTTT.

There are a few counts of this clonotype. This chain links TRBV5-6 with TRBJ2-7; 9 bases are shared with TRBD1. Trimming took 4 bases from V and 5 from J; bases not matched to a gene: 7. The CDR3 is 14 residues long. Germline V gene lookup returns CDR1 SGHDT and CDR2 YYEEEE. The CDR3 region is CASSAGTGTHEQYF. The CDR3 region has the DNA TGTGCCAGCAGCGCCGGGACAGGGACCCACGAGCAGTACTTC.

This clonotype was counted a few times. The genes are TRBV7-2 and TRBJ2-7; unclear D gene. The CDR3 sequence is 12 residues long. The germline V gene has CDR1 SGHTA and CDR2 FQGNSA. The V end was cut by 3 bases, the J end by 3 bases, with 6 bases between. The DNA of the CDR3 is TGTGCCAGCAGCTTGACCAACTACGAGCAGTACTTC. It codes for CASSLTNYEQYF.